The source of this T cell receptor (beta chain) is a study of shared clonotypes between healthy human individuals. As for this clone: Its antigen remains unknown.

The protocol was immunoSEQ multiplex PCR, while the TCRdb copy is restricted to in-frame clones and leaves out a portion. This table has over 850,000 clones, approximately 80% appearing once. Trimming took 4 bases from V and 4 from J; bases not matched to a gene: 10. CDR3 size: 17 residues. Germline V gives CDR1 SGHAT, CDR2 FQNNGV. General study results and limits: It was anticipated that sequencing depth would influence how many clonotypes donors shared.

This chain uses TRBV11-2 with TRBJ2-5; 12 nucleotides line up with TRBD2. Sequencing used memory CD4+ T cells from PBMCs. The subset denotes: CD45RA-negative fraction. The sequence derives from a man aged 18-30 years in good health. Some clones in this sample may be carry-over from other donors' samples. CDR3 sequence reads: CASSSGTSGLGGETQYF. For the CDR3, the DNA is TGTGCCAGCAGCTCCGGGACTAGCGGGCTTGGGGGAGAGACCCAGTACTTC.